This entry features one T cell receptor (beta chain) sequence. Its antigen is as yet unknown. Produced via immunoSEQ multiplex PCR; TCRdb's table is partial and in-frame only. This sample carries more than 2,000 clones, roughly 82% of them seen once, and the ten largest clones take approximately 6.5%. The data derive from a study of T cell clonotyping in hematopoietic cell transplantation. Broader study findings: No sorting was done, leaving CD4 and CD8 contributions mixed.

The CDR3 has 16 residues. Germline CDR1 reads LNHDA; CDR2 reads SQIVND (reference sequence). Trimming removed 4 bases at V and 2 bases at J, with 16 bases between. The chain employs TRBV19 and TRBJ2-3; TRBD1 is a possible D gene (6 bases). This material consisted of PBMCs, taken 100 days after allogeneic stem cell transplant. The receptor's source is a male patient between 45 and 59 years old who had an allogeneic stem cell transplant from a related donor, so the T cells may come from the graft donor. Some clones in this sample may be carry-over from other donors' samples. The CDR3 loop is CASSTLGRQVTDTQYF. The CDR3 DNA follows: TGTGCCAGTAGTACCTTGGGGCGACAGGTCACAGATACGCAGTATTTT.